The clone carrying this TCR beta chain was observed many times. The antigen remains unidentified. Coverage ceases 3 residues before the CDR3 finishes, and the germline J gene fills in the end. The data are from a study of T cell clonality in common variable immunodeficiency. Whole-study findings and limits: CVID subjects had higher TCRbeta clonality than healthy controls, most marked in about a third. What drives increased CVID clonality needs T cell subpopulation sequencing.

This CDR3 has 16 amino acids. Germline loops: CDR1 SGHVS, CDR2 FQNEAQ. CVID and control samples used equivalent genomic DNA input. Clones were sequenced by immunoSEQ multiplex PCR, and TCRdb holds only the in-frame ones, with some missing. Reported are 55,000 or so clones, none seen only once; the ten largest carry around 0.8%. The rearrangement uses TRBV7-8 and TRBJ2-2; TRBD1 matches 10 bases. Input material: peripheral blood mononuclear cells. This TCR was sampled from a person aged 18 to 75 in good health. CDR3: CASSLAQTGGSEKLFF. Incomplete CDR3 DNA: TGTGCCAGCAGCTTAGCCCAGACAGGGGGCAGTGAAAAG.